What follows are 10 T cell receptor beta chains derived from one specimen sequenced in a study of T-cell reconstitution after alpha-beta-depleted transplantation in children. A library of TCRbeta sequences, prepared with unique molecular identifiers, was generated. Via MiXCR, TCRdb re-called the PCR reads, giving one row per CDR3 protein. The table records around 480,000 distinct CDR3 sequences, about 30% of them present only once. This specimen was PBMCs from the stem cell graft donor, taken from the stem cell graft. Receptors were obtained from a human donor who donated a stem cell graft to a child with aplastic anemia.

This clonotype was picked up a small number of times. This chain connects TRBV12-3 or TRBV12-4 to TRBJ1-5; tentatively, D is TRBD1 (5 bases). The CDR3 loop spans 17 amino acids. Trimming left V 5 bases short and J 2 bases short, with 19 bases between. Written as DNA, the CDR3 is TGTGCCAGCAGTATTCTACTCGGGGGTAGGGGCAATCAGCCCCAGCATTTT. It translates to CASSILLGGRGNQPQHF.

This clonotype showed up just a few times. CDR3 region: CSASVRDRGLGYTF. The CDR3 region has the DNA TGCAGTGCTAGCGTCCGGGACAGGGGGCTCGGCTACACCTTC. The chain uses TRBV20-1 and TRBJ1-2; 12 positions agree with TRBD1. This CDR3 spans 14 amino acids. Germline CDR1 reads DFQATT; CDR2 reads SNEGSKA (reference sequence). J lost 8 bases, V lost 3 bases, and 7 bases had no gene match.

The chain couples TRBV20-1 to TRBJ1-1; unclear D gene. This CDR3 contains 15 residues. Germline CDR1 and CDR2: DFQATT and SNEGSKA (reference sequence). The V end lost 0 bases, the J end lost 5 bases, and 16 bases lay between the germline ends. The CDR3 loop reads CSARDPSHRRTEAFF. The CDR3 coding sequence is TGCAGTGCTAGAGATCCCTCCCATCGGCGGACTGAAGCTTTCTTT.

The chain couples TRBV4-3 to TRBJ2-2; no clear D. Germline CDR1 LGHNA, CDR2 YSLEER. The CDR3 loop spans 20 amino acids. The V end was cut by 2 bases, the J end by 5 bases, with 27 bases between. The CDR3 nucleotides read TGCGCCAGCAGCCAACCCCCCTCGTTCAGAAAACCTCGAACAACCGGGGAGCTGTTTTTT. This codes for CASSQPPSFRKPRTTGELFF.

Many counts were recorded for this clonotype. The genes are TRBV20-1 and TRBJ2-1; no clear D. The CDR3 consists of 12 residues. Trimming took 3 bases from V and 6 from J, leaving 9 bases between them. Germline V CDR1 and CDR2: DFQATT, SNEGSKA (reference sequence). CDR3 loop: CSASRSGNEQFF. CDR3 nucleotides: TGCAGTGCTAGTCGTAGTGGCAATGAGCAGTTCTTC.

In its sample, this clonotype was seen once. The chain couples TRBV29-1 to TRBJ2-1; no reliable D call. Germline values: CDR1 SQVTM, CDR2 ANQGSEA. Trimming stripped 5 bases from V and 0 bases from J, with 20 bases between. CDR3 length: 17 residues. CDR3 protein: CSVFRSVWASSYNEQFF. As DNA, the CDR3 is TGCAGCGTTTTCCGGTCCGTGTGGGCCAGCTCCTACAATGAGCAGTTCTTC.

V is TRBV5-6 and J is TRBJ2-1; D gene unclear. V lost 2 bases to trimming and J lost 9 bases, with 12 bases between them. This CDR3 is built from 13 residues. The germline gives CDR1 SGHDT, CDR2 YYEEEE. The CDR3 here is CASSFVVAVEQFF. As DNA, the CDR3 is TGTGCCAGCAGCTTTGTCGTGGCTGTTGAGCAGTTCTTC. The full variable domain, completed using reference TRBV5-6 and TRBJ2-1, is DAGVTQSPTHLIKTRGQQVTLRCSPKSGHDTVSWYQQALGQGPQFIFQYYEEEERQRGNFPDRFSGHQFPNYSSELNVNALLLGDSALYLCASSFVVAVEQFFGPGTRLTVL.

This sequence joins TRBV7-2 and TRBJ2-7; D might be TRBD1 (6 bases). The V end lost 2 bases, the J end lost 5 bases, and 16 bases lay between the germline ends. The CDR3 extends over 15 amino acids. Per germline, CDR1 SGHTA and CDR2 FQGNSA. The CDR3: CASSLSRVGAHEQYF. The CDR3 DNA follows: TGTGCCAGCAGCTTATCGCGGGTGGGGGCCCACGAGCAGTACTTC.

The V and J genes are TRBV7-6 and TRBJ1-1; D not certain. The V gene lost 1 base and the J gene lost 1 base, with 7 bases spanning the gap. Germline V CDR1 and CDR2: SGHVS, FNYEAQ. The CDR3 consists of 14 residues. Here the CDR3 reads CASSLGQENTEAFF. CDR3 DNA sequence: TGTGCCAGCAGCTTAGGGCAAGAGAACACTGAAGCTTTCTTT.

This sequence joins TRBV4-3 and TRBJ2-1, with TRBD1 matching 9 bases. The CDR3 length is 16 residues. Trimming at V came to 0 bases and at J to 6 bases, leaving 6 bases not matched to a gene. Germline CDR1 is LGHNA and CDR2 is YSLEER. Here the CDR3 reads CASSQEMGQGFNEQFF. DNA for the CDR3: TGCGCCAGCAGCCAAGAAATGGGACAGGGTTTCAATGAGCAGTTCTTC.